The 27 T cell receptor beta chains listed next were all sequenced from one sample in a study of cytomegalovirus exposure and HLA in healthy donors. The PCR used 60 Vbeta and 13 Jbeta primers. This table comes from immunoSEQ multiplex PCR, and its TCRdb copy is limited to in-frame clones, with some not included. Of fewer than 250,000 clones in the sample, 85% are singletons; the top ten hold 1.3%. Sequencing was done on a sample of PBMCs. The origin of the receptors is a human donor in good health.

The chain uses TRBV7-6 and TRBJ2-7; a weak D match, TRBD2 (6 bases). Trimming stripped 0 bases from V and 2 bases from J, with 11 bases between. The germline V gene encodes CDR1 SGHVS and CDR2 FNYEAQ. The CDR3 totals 15 residues. In nucleotides, the CDR3 is TGTGCCAGCAGCTTAGCGGGGGGATCGACCTACGAGCAGTACTTC. This codes for CASSLAGGSTYEQYF.

This chain joins TRBV30 and TRBJ2-7; 7 nucleotides agree with TRBD1. Germline trimming cut 3 bases from V and 4 bases from J; bases unmatched to any gene: 6. The germline V gene has CDR1 GTSNPN and CDR2 SVGIG (reference sequence). This CDR3 region has 13 residues. CDR3 DNA sequence: TGTGCCTGGAGAGCGACAGGGCGATACGAGCAGTACTTC. It yields the protein CAWRATGRYEQYF. Together with reference TRBV30 and TRBJ2-7, the CDR3 gives the full variable domain: SQTIHQWPATLVQPVGSPLSLECTVEGTSNPNLYWYRQAAGRGLQLLFYSVGIGQISSEVPQNLSASRPQDRQFILSSKKLLLSDSGFYLCAWRATGRYEQYFGPGTRLTVT.

This clone was observed a single time. The V and J genes are TRBV10-2 and TRBJ2-3; the match to TRBD2 covers 9 bases. V trimming: 0 bases; J trimming: 10 bases; junction bases outside the gene matches: 17. This CDR3 is 18 amino acids long. Germline values: CDR1 WSHSY, CDR2 SAAADI. This CDR3 is CASSESGAPGTSRSAQYF. CDR3 DNA sequence: TGCGCCAGCAGTGAGTCCGGCGCTCCCGGGACTAGCAGAAGTGCGCAGTATTTT.

This chain joins TRBV6-5 and TRBJ2-5; D is possibly TRBD1 (6 bases). Germline V gene data show CDR1 as MNHEY and CDR2 as SVGAGI. The CDR3 has 14 amino acids. V lost 8 bases and J 4 bases, leaving 17 bases between the germline ends. As DNA, the CDR3 is TGTGCCAGCGGGTATGGACAGCCGGGAGAGACCCAGTACTTC. It translates to CASGYGQPGETQYF.

The chain carries TRBV7-2 and TRBJ2-2, with 9 positions matching TRBD1. Trimming took 5 bases from V and 8 from J; bases not matched to a gene: 15. The CDR3 has 17 amino acids. The germline V gene encodes CDR1 SGHTA and CDR2 FQGNSA. This chain's CDR3 is CASSPRRDRAVSGELFF. The CDR3 DNA reads TGTGCCAGCAGCCCCCGCCGGGACAGGGCAGTAAGTGGGGAGCTGTTTTTT.

The chain employs TRBV5-1 and TRBJ2-2; 8 nucleotides match TRBD1. Unmatched junction bases numbered 3, after V lost 3 bases and J lost 8 bases. The CDR3 runs 13 residues. From germline, CDR1 is SGHRS and CDR2 YFSETQ. Written as DNA, the CDR3 is TGCGCCAGCAGCTACCAGGGGGCGGGGGAGCTGTTTTTT. Encoded protein: CASSYQGAGELFF. The complete variable domain, with remaining parts taken from reference TRBV5-1 and TRBJ2-2, reads KAGVTQTPRYLIKTRGQQVTLSCSPISGHRSVSWYQQTPGQGLQFLFEYFSETQRNKGNFPGRFSGRQFSNSRSEMNVSTLELGDSALYLCASSYQGAGELFFGEGSRLTVL.

This clone has only one observation. The chain joins TRBV7-8 to TRBJ2-1; 10 bases are a match to TRBD2. Germline V CDR1 and CDR2: SGHVS, FQNEAQ. The length of the CDR3 is 15 residues. V shed 1 base and J 9 bases; nucleotides not matched to a gene: 6. CDR3 region: CASSLGSSGSREQFF. The CDR3 DNA reads TGTGCCAGCAGCTTAGGCTCTAGCGGGAGTCGTGAGCAGTTCTTC.

The gene calls are TRBV10-1 and TRBJ2-7; TRBD1 might be the D (6 bases). CDR1 and CDR2 from the germline V gene are WNHNN and SYGVQD (reference sequence). The CDR3 loop spans 15 amino acids. Trimming took 6 bases from V and 2 from J, leaving 17 bases between them. The CDR3 loop reads CASSYSRDNPYEQYF. CDR3 nucleotides: TGCGCCAGCAGCTATAGCCGGGACAACCCCTACGAGCAGTACTTC.

The gene calls are TRBV18 and TRBJ1-2; 7 positions match TRBD1. This CDR3 comprises 13 residues. From germline, CDR1 is KGHSH and CDR2 LQKENI. V lost 4 bases and J lost 3; bases outside the gene matches: 2. CDR3 coding DNA: TGTGCCAGCTCACAAGACAGGGACTATGGCTACACCTTC. It codes for CASSQDRDYGYTF.

The rearrangement uses TRBV2 and TRBJ2-7; perhaps TRBD1 as D (6 bases). The V and J ends lost 6 bases and 0 bases respectively, with 12 bases between them. The CDR3 is made up of 14 amino acids. The germline CDR1 and CDR2 sequences are SNHLY and FYNNEI. The CDR3 DNA reads TGTGCCAGCAGGGGACAACTAAGCTCCTACGAGCAGTACTTC. It specifies CASRGQLSSYEQYF.

The chain couples TRBV5-5 to TRBJ1-1, with unresolved D. The CDR3 extends over 13 amino acids. Per germline, CDR1 SGHKS and CDR2 YYEKEE (reference sequence). Trimming cost V 0 bases and J 4 bases, with 7 bases left between them. CDR3 DNA: TGTGCCAGCAGCTTGGGGGCAGGCACTGAAGCTTTCTTT. Residues: CASSLGAGTEAFF.

This rearrangement joins TRBV2 to TRBJ2-3; a possible D gene is TRBD2 (5 bases). The CDR3 runs 18 residues. Germline CDR1 reads SNHLY; CDR2 reads FYNNEI. The ends were cut back, 0 bases at V and 0 bases at J, with 16 bases in the middle. The CDR3 reads CASSEALVASTSTDTQYF. CDR3 DNA sequence: TGTGCCAGCAGTGAAGCTCTGGTAGCGAGCACAAGCACAGATACGCAGTATTTT.

V gene TRBV2 combines with J gene TRBJ2-7; 10 bases are a match to TRBD1. V lost 4 bases, J lost 0 bases, and 0 bases stayed unmatched. From germline, CDR1 is SNHLY and CDR2 FYNNEI. This CDR3 contains 14 residues. This CDR3 is CASSGQGASYEQYF. CDR3 bases: TGTGCCAGCAGTGGACAGGGGGCCTCCTACGAGCAGTACTTC.

This chain links TRBV20-1 with TRBJ1-1, with D unresolved. The CDR3 totals 11 residues. CDR1 DFQATT and CDR2 SNEGSKA come from the germline V gene (reference sequence). In DNA, the CDR3 is TGCACCGGACCGGGATCCACTGAAGCTTTCTTT. This translates into CTGPGSTEAFF.

This chain links TRBV13 with TRBJ2-3; TRBD2 aligns across 12 bases. CDR3 length equals 19 residues. Germline CDR1 and CDR2: PRHDT and FYEKMQ (reference sequence). V shed 4 bases, J shed 5 bases, and the junction held 16 bases outside the gene matches. Here the CDR3 reads CASSSPGRTSGKAQDTQYF. The CDR3 DNA reads as TGTGCCAGCAGCTCACCAGGTCGGACTAGCGGGAAAGCCCAAGATACGCAGTATTTT.

This clone was seen just once. The J gene is TRBJ2-5, the V gene TRBV29-1; the match to TRBD1 covers 9 bases. With V trimmed by 3 bases and J by 1 base, 3 bases remained unmatched. This CDR3 is built from 14 residues. Germline CDR1 reads SQVTM; CDR2 reads ANQGSEA. DNA for the CDR3: TGCAGCGTTGAGTGGGACAGGGTCCAAGAGACCCAGTACTTC. Its translation: CSVEWDRVQETQYF.

The V call is TRBV19, the J call TRBJ1-5, with D maybe TRBD1 (5 bases). CDR1 and CDR2 from the germline V gene are LNHDA and SQIVND (reference sequence). V dropped 5 bases and J dropped 0 bases, with 11 bases sitting between them. This CDR3 spans 15 amino acids. Written as DNA, the CDR3 is TGTGCCAGTAGTCCCAGACAGAGTAGCAATCAGCCCCAGCATTTT. Its protein product is CASSPRQSSNQPQHF.

In DNA form, the CDR3 reads TGTTCCCCTTCCCTCAAGGAGTACGGCCTCTACTACGAGCAGTACTTC. It codes for CSPSLKEYGLYYEQYF. The chain is built from TRBV7-9 and TRBJ2-7, with D unresolved. The germline CDR1 and CDR2 sequences are SEHNR and FQNEAQ (reference sequence). The CDR3 extends over 16 amino acids.

The chain recombines TRBV27 with TRBJ2-3; 7 bases are a match to TRBD1. V was pared by 4 bases and J by 5 bases, with 18 bases of the junction left unmatched. Germline values: CDR1 MNHEY, CDR2 SMNVEV (reference sequence). The CDR3 is 18 amino acids. The CDR3 sequence: CASSSITGDFRFVDTQYF. In DNA, the CDR3 is TGTGCCAGCAGTTCCATAACAGGGGATTTTCGGTTTGTAGATACGCAGTATTTT.

The gene calls are TRBV5-1 and TRBJ2-1, with D maybe TRBD2 (5 bases). V was clipped by 2 bases and J by 0 bases, with 6 bases between them. Germline V gene sequence: CDR1 SGHRS, CDR2 YFSETQ. This CDR3 is built from 14 residues. CDR3 bases: TGCGCCAGCAGCTTAGCGGTCTCCTACAATGAGCAGTTCTTC. Translating it yields CASSLAVSYNEQFF.

This rearrangement joins TRBV13 to TRBJ2-7; TRBD1 aligns across 7 bases. Germline V CDR1 and CDR2: PRHDT, FYEKMQ (reference sequence). The CDR3 runs 15 residues. V shed 5 bases and J 6 bases; nucleotides not matched to a gene: 13. CDR3 nucleotide sequence: TGTGCCAGCAGCGCTCGAGATACAGGGGCCGGCGAGCAGTACTTC. Translation gives CASSARDTGAGEQYF.

The genes are TRBV10-3 and TRBJ2-3; TRBD2 matches at 7 bases. V gave up 7 bases and J gave up 3 bases; unmatched junction bases: 10. The germline V gene encodes CDR1 ENHRY and CDR2 SYGVKD. The CDR3 contains 15 residues. CDR3: CAINGGSRGTDTQYF. The DNA for the CDR3 is TGTGCCATCAACGGCGGGAGTCGGGGGACAGATACGCAGTATTTT.

This clone came up once. Other DNA sequences from this sample encode an identical CDR3 as well. The chain's CDR3 is CASSEALGPRYGYTF. Here the CDR3 DNA reads TGTGCCAGCAGTGAAGCGCTAGGCCCTCGCTATGGCTACACCTTC. The chain has TRBV6-1 and TRBJ1-2; D call uncertain. CDR1 MNHNS and CDR2 SASEGT come from the germline V gene. This CDR3 is built from 15 residues. Trimming took 0 bases from V and 4 from J, leaving 12 bases between them.

The genes are TRBV18 and TRBJ2-5; 10 nucleotides line up with TRBD2. V dropped 3 bases and J dropped 5; count of bases not matched to a gene: 9. Germline V gene lookup returns CDR1 KGHSH and CDR2 LQKENI. CDR3 length: 16 residues. CDR3 residues: CASSPATSGPRETQYF. Here the CDR3 DNA reads TGTGCCAGCTCACCGGCGACTAGCGGGCCTAGGGAGACCCAGTACTTC.

This clone was detected only once. Written as DNA, the CDR3 is TGTGCCTGGAGTGTACAGCTAGCGGGAAGGAGGAATGAGCAGTTCTTC. Its protein product is CAWSVQLAGRRNEQFF. The V call is TRBV30, the J call TRBJ2-1, with 9 bases aligning to TRBD2. CDR1 is GTSNPN, CDR2 SVGIG, per germline (reference sequence). The CDR3 is 16 amino acids. The junction had 10 bases not matched to a gene; V was cut back by 0 bases and J by 7 bases.

The rearrangement links TRBV5-6 to TRBJ2-1; TRBD2 might be the D (5 bases). Germline V CDR1 and CDR2: SGHDT, YYEEEE. CDR3 length equals 14 residues. The V and J ends lost 6 bases and 1 base respectively, with 11 bases between them. CDR3 sequence (DNA): TGTGCCAGCACCCGCCGGGGTTCCTACAATGAGCAGTTCTTC. This codes for CASTRRGSYNEQFF.

This clone showed up just once. The V call is TRBV5-4, the J call TRBJ2-7; 9 nucleotides align to TRBD1. Germline lookup yields CDR1 SGHNT and CDR2 YYREEE (reference sequence). With 4 bases clipped from V and 2 bases from J, the junction kept 7 bases outside the gene matches. The CDR3 has 15 residues. CDR3 coding DNA: TGTGCCAGCAGCATTAACGACAGGGGGGCCTACGAGCAGTACTTC. This translates into CASSINDRGAYEQYF.